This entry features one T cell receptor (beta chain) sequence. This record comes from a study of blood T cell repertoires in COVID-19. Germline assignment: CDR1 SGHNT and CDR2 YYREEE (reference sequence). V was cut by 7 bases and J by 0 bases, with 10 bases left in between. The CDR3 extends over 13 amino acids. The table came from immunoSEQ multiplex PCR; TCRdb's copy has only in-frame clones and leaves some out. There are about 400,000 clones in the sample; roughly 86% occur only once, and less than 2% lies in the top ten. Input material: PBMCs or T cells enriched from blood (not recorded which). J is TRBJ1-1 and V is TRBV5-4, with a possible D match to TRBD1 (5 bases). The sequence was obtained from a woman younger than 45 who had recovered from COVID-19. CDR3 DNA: TGTGCCAGCCTCGACAGCCTGAACACTGAAGCTTTCTTT. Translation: CASLDSLNTEAFF.